This TCR beta chain was identified in a study of blood T cell repertoires in COVID-19. In the authors' workflow: Cell counts per sample came from amplifying reference gene primers. Profiled with immunoSEQ multiplex PCR; TCRdb holds only in-frame clones, not every one. That table is the source of V, J and clone size, and D and trimming were worked out from the DNA. The sample lists over 85,000 clones, more than 75% occurring once. Germline values: CDR1 SGHVS, CDR2 FQNEAQ. The length of the CDR3 is 14 residues. Trimming stripped 8 bases from V and 2 bases from J, with 12 bases between. The rearrangement uses TRBV7-8 and TRBJ1-4; D unresolved. Sequenced input: peripheral blood. This clonotype was sampled from a man in his sixties with active or convalescent COVID-19. The CDR3 loop is CASARLGTNEKLFF. The DNA of the CDR3 is TGTGCCAGCGCCCGACTAGGGACTAATGAAAAACTGTTTTTT.